These 26 T cell receptor beta chains came from one sample sequenced in a study of PD-1 blockade in classical Hodgkin lymphoma. Method: immunoSEQ multiplex PCR; TCRdb's copy keeps in-frame clones and lacks some. The top ten hold approximately 25% of the sample, which has more than 11,000 clones, 81% seen once. Relapses following autologous stem cell transplantation were seen in all patients, with brentuximab vedotin exposure varying. The sample consisted of peripheral blood mononuclear cells (PBMCs), taken at baseline. The receptor source for this set is a human donor with classical Hodgkin lymphoma.

V usage is TRBV7-6 and J usage is TRBJ1-2; TRBD1 agrees at 7 bases. This CDR3 comprises 15 residues. Per germline, CDR1 SGHVS and CDR2 FNYEAQ. Germline trimming cut 0 bases from V and 4 bases from J; bases unmatched to any gene: 5. The CDR3 spells CASSLAPDRAYGYTF. The CDR3 bases are TGTGCCAGCAGCTTAGCCCCCGACAGGGCCTATGGCTACACCTTC.

The genes are TRBV7-2 and TRBJ2-5, with unresolved D. CDR1 is SGHTA and CDR2 is FQGNSA in the germline V gene. V lost 3 bases and J lost 2, with 10 bases in between. CDR3 length: 14 residues. The CDR3 here is CASSFGRLQETQYF. The CDR3 DNA sequence: TGTGCCAGCAGCTTCGGACGGTTACAAGAGACCCAGTACTTC.

The chain carries TRBV9 and TRBJ2-2; D is unresolved. The CDR3 length is 15 residues. The V end was cut by 0 bases, the J end by 1 base, with 7 bases between. Per the germline V gene, CDR1 is SGDLS and CDR2 is YYNGEE. The CDR3 nucleotides are TGTGCCAGCAGCGTAGGTCCAGGGAACACCGGGGAGCTGTTTTTT. It codes for CASSVGPGNTGELFF. Looking up the rest from reference TRBV9 and TRBJ2-2 gives the full variable domain: DSGVTQTPKHLITATGQRVTLRCSPRSGDLSVYWYQQSLDQGLQFLIQYYNGEERAKGNILERFSAQQFPDLHSELNLSSLELGDSALYFCASSVGPGNTGELFFGEGSRLTVL.

The chain employs TRBV7-2 and TRBJ2-1, with D unclear. Germline CDR1 and CDR2: SGHTA and FQGNSA. V was cut by 5 bases and J by 6 bases, with 11 bases left in between. There are 13 residues in the CDR3. CDR3 region: CASSLPRTNEQFF. The CDR3 DNA sequence: TGTGCCAGCAGCCTTCCCCGTACCAATGAGCAGTTCTTC.

DNA for the CDR3: TGTGCCACCCCGGGACAGGGAATGGCCGGGGAGCTGTTTTTT. Translation: CATPGQGMAGELFF. V gene TRBV6-1 combines with J gene TRBJ2-2, with 9 bases aligning to TRBD1. Trimming removed 10 bases from V and 6 bases from J; junction bases left unmatched: 9. The CDR3 has 14 amino acids. Germline V CDR1 and CDR2: MNHNS, SASEGT.

V and J are TRBV13 and TRBJ2-2; 7 positions match TRBD1. CDR3 length: 16 residues. The ends lost 5 bases at V and 1 base at J; junction bases unmatched: 7. Germline lookup yields CDR1 PRHDT and CDR2 FYEKMQ (reference sequence). In DNA form, the CDR3 reads TGTGCCAGCAGCCTCCTCGGGACAGTGAACACCGGGGAGCTGTTTTTT. Translating gives CASSLLGTVNTGELFF. Full variable domain (remainder filled in from reference TRBV13 and TRBJ2-2): AAGVIQSPRHLIKEKRETATLKCYPIPRHDTVYWYQQGPGQDPQFLISFYEKMQSDKGSIPDRFSAQQFSDYHSELNMSSLELGDSALYFCASSLLGTVNTGELFFGEGSRLTVL.

This clone was observed a single time. The chain couples TRBV5-4 to TRBJ2-7; no firm D call. V lost 7 bases to trimming and J lost 4 bases, with 18 bases between them. Germline loops: CDR1 SGHNT, CDR2 YYREEE (reference sequence). This CDR3 contains 14 residues. The CDR3 loop is CASGSQTGGYEQYF. The CDR3 coding sequence is TGTGCCAGCGGGTCCCAGACGGGCGGTTACGAGCAGTACTTC. The whole variable domain, filled in from reference TRBV5-4 and TRBJ2-7, reads ETGVTQSPTHLIKTRGQQVTLRCSSQSGHNTVSWYQQALGQGPQFIFQYYREEENGRGNFPPRFSGLQFPNYSSELNVNALELDDSALYLCASGSQTGGYEQYFGPGTRLTVT.

This chain links TRBV7-9 with TRBJ1-2; D is unresolved. The CDR3 is made up of 13 amino acids. With 0 bases removed from V and 6 bases from J, the gap between germline ends came to 8 bases. CDR1 SEHNR and CDR2 FQNEAQ come from the germline V gene (reference sequence). DNA of the CDR3: TGTGCCAGCAGCTTAGCGGGGAACCATGGCTACACCTTC. Translated, it gives CASSLAGNHGYTF.

V usage is TRBV5-1 and J usage is TRBJ2-3, with D possibly matching TRBD1 (6 bases). Germline values: CDR1 SGHRS, CDR2 YFSETQ. The CDR3 length is 15 residues. The germline V and J ends were trimmed by 2 bases and 0 bases, with 10 bases remaining between them. CDR3 in amino acids: CASSLQGASTDTQYF. CDR3 DNA sequence: TGCGCCAGCAGCTTACAGGGAGCTAGCACAGATACGCAGTATTTT.

This clone is termed hyperexpanded. The CDR3 protein is CASGQRGSTQYF. Here the CDR3 DNA reads TGTGCCAGTGGCCAACGGGGGAGTACGCAGTATTTT. The chain has TRBV19 and TRBJ2-3; D is perhaps TRBD2 (6 bases). Germline V gene lookup returns CDR1 LNHDA and CDR2 SQIVND (reference sequence). The CDR3 length is 12 residues. Trimming removed 8 bases at V and 8 bases at J, with 14 bases between.

The rearrangement links TRBV5-4 to TRBJ2-5; D gene unclear. This CDR3 is 14 amino acids long. Trimming stripped 3 bases from V and 2 bases from J, with 11 bases between. In germline, CDR1 is SGHNT, CDR2 YYREEE (reference sequence). The CDR3 bases are TGTGCCAGCAGCTCGGCGGCAACTCAAGAGACCCAGTACTTC. It specifies CASSSAATQETQYF.

On this clone itself: The germline gene is not matched at one end of the junction; a read error may be the cause. The chain links TRBV20-1 to TRBJ2-3, with D perhaps assigned TRBD1 or TRBD2 (5 bases each). This CDR3 is 11 amino acids long. The germline gives CDR1 DFQATT, CDR2 SNEGSKA (reference sequence). For the CDR3, the DNA is TGCAGTGCTCCGGGGCTAGCTTTCCCCTTTTTT. It is translated as CSAPGLAFPFF.

J is TRBJ2-1 and V is TRBV7-3; a weak D match, TRBD2 (5 bases). Germline-derived CDR1 and CDR2 are SGHTA and FQGTGA. The CDR3 totals 15 residues. The ends were cut back, 1 base at V and 6 bases at J, with 13 bases in the middle. Here the CDR3 reads CASSLMGGLANEQFF. The CDR3 nucleotides are TGTGCCAGCAGCTTAATGGGCGGACTGGCCAATGAGCAGTTCTTC. Looking up the rest from reference TRBV7-3 and TRBJ2-1 gives the full variable domain: GAGVSQTPSNKVTEKGKYVELRCDPISGHTALYWYRQSLGQGPEFLIYFQGTGAADDSGLPNDRFFAVRPEGSVSTLKIQRTERGDSAVYLCASSLMGGLANEQFFGPGTRLTVL.

This clone was seen just once. The gene calls are TRBV28 and TRBJ1-1, with TRBD1 matching 9 bases. The germline CDR1 and CDR2 sequences are MDHEN and SYDVKM. V dropped 2 bases and J dropped 10; count of bases not matched to a gene: 8. CDR3 length: 14 amino acids. In nucleotides, the CDR3 is TGTGCCAGCAGTTTACCGCGGACAGGGGTGGGAGCTTTCTTT. Translation: CASSLPRTGVGAFF.

The gene calls are TRBV5-1 and TRBJ2-1, with D possibly matching TRBD1 (6 bases). CDR3 size: 16 residues. Germline lookup yields CDR1 SGHRS and CDR2 YFSETQ. V dropped 1 base and J dropped 5 bases, with 16 bases sitting between them. The CDR3 loop reads CASSLISGRGDNEQFF. Here the CDR3 DNA reads TGCGCCAGCAGCTTGATTTCGGGCAGGGGTGACAATGAGCAGTTCTTC.

The J gene is TRBJ2-5, the V gene TRBV2; TRBD2 matches 11 bases. TRBJ2-7 matches the DNA end more closely, so the J call is doubtful. The CDR3 is made up of 16 amino acids. Germline loops: CDR1 SNHLY, CDR2 FYNNEI. The CDR3 sequence is CASRPGTSGEFYEQYF. The CDR3 coding sequence is TGTGCCAGCCGTCCCGGGACTAGCGGAGAATTCTACGAGCAGTACTTC.

The gene calls are TRBV6-4 and TRBJ2-3, with TRBD1 matching 8 bases. Germline V gene data show CDR1 as MRHNA and CDR2 as SNTAGT. Trimming removed 6 bases from V and 6 bases from J; junction bases left unmatched: 5. The CDR3 runs 13 residues. CDR3 sequence: CASSKTGVDTQYF. Here the CDR3 DNA reads TGTGCCAGCAGCAAGACAGGGGTCGATACGCAGTATTTT.

This chain connects TRBV6-6 to TRBJ1-2; 12 nucleotides line up with TRBD1. This CDR3 contains 14 residues. The germline V gene has CDR1 MNHNY and CDR2 SVGAGI (reference sequence). The V gene end was trimmed by 5 bases and the J gene end by 6 bases; junction bases not matched to a gene: 4. The CDR3 coding sequence is TGTGCCAGCAGTATGGGACAGGGGGCAAATGGCTACACCTTC. Encoded protein: CASSMGQGANGYTF.

This rearrangement joins TRBV5-1 to TRBJ2-5, with 8 bases aligning to TRBD2. With 3 bases clipped from V and 5 bases from J, the junction kept 9 bases outside the gene matches. From germline, CDR1 is SGHRS and CDR2 YFSETQ. The CDR3 spans 15 residues. DNA of the CDR3: TGCGCCAGCAGCTCGGGGGCGGGGGGCGATGAGACCCAGTACTTC. Translating gives CASSSGAGGDETQYF.

The chain recombines TRBV7-2 with TRBJ1-4, with 8 bases fitting TRBD1. The ends lost 5 bases at V and 7 bases at J; junction bases unmatched: 9. The CDR3 totals 15 residues. Germline loops: CDR1 SGHTA, CDR2 FQGNSA. The CDR3 reads CASSQVRGLGEKLFF. CDR3 coding DNA: TGTGCCAGCAGCCAAGTCAGGGGGCTAGGTGAAAAACTGTTTTTT.

This clone was seen just once. As DNA, the CDR3 is TGTGCCAGCAGCTTAGGAGCGCAGGACTACGAGCAGTACTTC. Amino acids: CASSLGAQDYEQYF. The chain links TRBV11-2 to TRBJ2-7; D is ambiguous. Trimming cost V 1 base and J 3 bases, with 10 bases left between them. Germline CDR1 is SGHAT and CDR2 is FQNNGV. CDR3 length equals 14 residues.

The genes are TRBV5-1 and TRBJ2-3; TRBD1 matches 12 bases. The CDR3 sequence is 18 residues long. V trimming: 2 bases; J trimming: 3 bases; junction bases outside the gene matches: 10. Germline CDR1 is SGHRS and CDR2 is YFSETQ. DNA of the CDR3: TGCGCCAGCAGCTTTTCAGGGACAGGGGGCGTAAGGACAGATACGCAGTATTTT. Translating gives CASSFSGTGGVRTDTQYF.

The chain joins TRBV4-3 to TRBJ1-3; 7 bases line up with TRBD1. Germline-derived CDR1 and CDR2 are LGHNA and YSLEER. The CDR3 is made up of 14 amino acids. Trimming removed 3 bases from V and 5 bases from J; junction bases left unmatched: 4. The CDR3 bases are TGCGCCAGCAGCCACAAGGGACAGCGAAACACCATATATTTT. Amino acids: CASSHKGQRNTIYF.

The rearrangement joins TRBV19 to TRBJ2-7; D tentatively fits TRBD1 or TRBD2 (5 bases each). CDR1 is LNHDA, CDR2 SQIVND, per germline (reference sequence). V was cut by 8 bases and J by 1 base, with 18 bases left in between. CDR3 length: 15 residues. CDR3 region: CASALFGTASYEQYF. DNA for the CDR3: TGTGCCAGTGCCCTTTTCGGGACGGCATCCTACGAGCAGTACTTC.

The rearrangement uses TRBV6-5 and TRBJ1-6; the D gene is possibly TRBD1 (6 bases). CDR3 length: 16 amino acids. Trimming stripped 2 bases from V and 10 bases from J, with 18 bases between. Germline assignment: CDR1 MNHEY and CDR2 SVGAGI. CDR3 coding DNA: TGTGCCAGCAGTTACGACCGAAGACAGGTCCGGTCACCCCTCCACTTT. Its translation: CASSYDRRQVRSPLHF.

The gene calls are TRBV9 and TRBJ1-1; no reliable D call. The CDR3 consists of 15 residues. Deletions cut 4 bases from V and 1 base from J, with 14 bases between. Germline CDR1 SGDLS, CDR2 YYNGEE. CDR3 sequence reads: CASSPHLAANTEAFF. The CDR3 DNA sequence: TGTGCCAGCAGCCCACATTTAGCAGCGAACACTGAAGCTTTCTTT.